This entry lists 8 T cell receptor beta chains sequenced from one sample in a study of blood T cells in healthy people across ages. The second PCR ran about 6 to 12 cycles with a sample-barcoded 5' primer and J-beta primers. TCRdb passed the 5' RACE reads through MiXCR, listing each CDR3 protein once. Of around 800,000 distinct CDR3 sequences in the sample, about half are singletons; the top ten hold less than 20%. Sequencing was done on a sample of blood. These receptors originate from an elderly man in good health.

The V gene is TRBV6-1, the J gene TRBJ2-7; D tentatively fits TRBD1 or TRBD2 (6 bases each). The CDR3 is 13 residues long. CDR1 is MNHNS and CDR2 is SASEGT in the germline V gene. V lost 6 bases and J 5 bases, leaving 14 bases between the germline ends. The CDR3 DNA follows: TGTGCCAGCAGGATCGTGGGGGGCAACGAGCAGTACTTC. It yields the protein CASRIVGGNEQYF.

The chain combines TRBV28 with TRBJ2-1; no reliable D call. CDR3 size: 14 residues. Germline V gene data show CDR1 as MDHEN and CDR2 as SYDVKM. Between the trimmed V and J ends, which lost 6 bases and 4 bases, there was a span of 13 bases. In DNA, the CDR3 is TGTGCCAGCAGCCCGGTCCTGGTGTACAATGAGCAGTTCTTC. Residues: CASSPVLVYNEQFF. Filled out from reference TRBV28 and TRBJ2-1, the complete variable domain reads DVKVTQSSRYLVKRTGEKVFLECVQDMDHENMFWYRQDPGLGLRLIYFSYDVKMKEKGDIPEGYSVSREKKERFSLILESASTNQTSMYLCASSPVLVYNEQFFGPGTRLTVL.

V gene TRBV5-1 combines with J gene TRBJ1-1; D unresolved. Germline V CDR1 and CDR2: SGHRS, YFSETQ. The CDR3 runs 15 residues. Trimming removed 1 base from V and 0 bases from J, with 10 bases in between. CDR3 in DNA: TGCGCCAGCAGCTTGACAAGCAGCGTGAACACTGAAGCTTTCTTT. This translates into CASSLTSSVNTEAFF.

In its sample, this clonotype was seen a few times. The genes are TRBV7-2 and TRBJ1-6; a weak D match, TRBD1 (6 bases). V shed 5 bases and J shed 9 bases, with 17 bases lying between them. The CDR3 consists of 15 residues. Looked up from germline, CDR1 is SGHTA and CDR2 is FQGNSA. CDR3 nucleotides: TGTGCCAGCAGCCCAGGGACATTCGTTAGTTCACCCCTCCACTTT. It yields the protein CASSPGTFVSSPLHF.

This chain connects TRBV7-3 to TRBJ2-2; a weak D match, TRBD2 (6 bases). The V gene's germline CDR1 is SGHTA and CDR2 FQGTGA. This CDR3 is 17 amino acids long. Between the trimmed V and J ends, which lost 4 bases and 6 bases, there was a span of 21 bases. In DNA, the CDR3 is TGTGCCAGCAGCTCTCTAGGGACTGCTGATGGGGCCGGGGAGCTGTTTTTT. This codes for CASSSLGTADGAGELFF.

V gene TRBV20-1 combines with J gene TRBJ2-1; no clear D. Germline V gene lookup returns CDR1 DFQATT and CDR2 SNEGSKA (reference sequence). There are 17 residues in the CDR3. The V end was cut by 2 bases, the J end by 5 bases, with 22 bases between. As DNA, the CDR3 is TGCAGTGCTAGACCCATGTTTTCCAGAGTGAACCACAATGAGCAGTTCTTC. Its translation is CSARPMFSRVNHNEQFF.

The chain is built from TRBV12-3 or TRBV12-4 and TRBJ1-5; 9 bases line up with TRBD1. J gave up 4 bases and V 8 bases, and 6 bases lay outside the gene matches. This CDR3 is 14 amino acids long. The CDR3 loop is CASRWTGENQPQHF. In DNA form, the CDR3 reads TGTGCCAGCCGCTGGACAGGGGAAAATCAGCCCCAGCATTTT.

This chain joins TRBV2 and TRBJ1-1; D gene unclear. The CDR3 covers 18 residues. Germline lookup yields CDR1 SNHLY and CDR2 FYNNEI. Trimming cost V 0 bases and J 1 base, with 18 bases left between them. The CDR3 DNA reads as TGTGCCAGCAGTGAAGCCGGAGTGGGTATCCCTACGAACACTGAAGCTTTCTTT. This gives the protein CASSEAGVGIPTNTEAFF.